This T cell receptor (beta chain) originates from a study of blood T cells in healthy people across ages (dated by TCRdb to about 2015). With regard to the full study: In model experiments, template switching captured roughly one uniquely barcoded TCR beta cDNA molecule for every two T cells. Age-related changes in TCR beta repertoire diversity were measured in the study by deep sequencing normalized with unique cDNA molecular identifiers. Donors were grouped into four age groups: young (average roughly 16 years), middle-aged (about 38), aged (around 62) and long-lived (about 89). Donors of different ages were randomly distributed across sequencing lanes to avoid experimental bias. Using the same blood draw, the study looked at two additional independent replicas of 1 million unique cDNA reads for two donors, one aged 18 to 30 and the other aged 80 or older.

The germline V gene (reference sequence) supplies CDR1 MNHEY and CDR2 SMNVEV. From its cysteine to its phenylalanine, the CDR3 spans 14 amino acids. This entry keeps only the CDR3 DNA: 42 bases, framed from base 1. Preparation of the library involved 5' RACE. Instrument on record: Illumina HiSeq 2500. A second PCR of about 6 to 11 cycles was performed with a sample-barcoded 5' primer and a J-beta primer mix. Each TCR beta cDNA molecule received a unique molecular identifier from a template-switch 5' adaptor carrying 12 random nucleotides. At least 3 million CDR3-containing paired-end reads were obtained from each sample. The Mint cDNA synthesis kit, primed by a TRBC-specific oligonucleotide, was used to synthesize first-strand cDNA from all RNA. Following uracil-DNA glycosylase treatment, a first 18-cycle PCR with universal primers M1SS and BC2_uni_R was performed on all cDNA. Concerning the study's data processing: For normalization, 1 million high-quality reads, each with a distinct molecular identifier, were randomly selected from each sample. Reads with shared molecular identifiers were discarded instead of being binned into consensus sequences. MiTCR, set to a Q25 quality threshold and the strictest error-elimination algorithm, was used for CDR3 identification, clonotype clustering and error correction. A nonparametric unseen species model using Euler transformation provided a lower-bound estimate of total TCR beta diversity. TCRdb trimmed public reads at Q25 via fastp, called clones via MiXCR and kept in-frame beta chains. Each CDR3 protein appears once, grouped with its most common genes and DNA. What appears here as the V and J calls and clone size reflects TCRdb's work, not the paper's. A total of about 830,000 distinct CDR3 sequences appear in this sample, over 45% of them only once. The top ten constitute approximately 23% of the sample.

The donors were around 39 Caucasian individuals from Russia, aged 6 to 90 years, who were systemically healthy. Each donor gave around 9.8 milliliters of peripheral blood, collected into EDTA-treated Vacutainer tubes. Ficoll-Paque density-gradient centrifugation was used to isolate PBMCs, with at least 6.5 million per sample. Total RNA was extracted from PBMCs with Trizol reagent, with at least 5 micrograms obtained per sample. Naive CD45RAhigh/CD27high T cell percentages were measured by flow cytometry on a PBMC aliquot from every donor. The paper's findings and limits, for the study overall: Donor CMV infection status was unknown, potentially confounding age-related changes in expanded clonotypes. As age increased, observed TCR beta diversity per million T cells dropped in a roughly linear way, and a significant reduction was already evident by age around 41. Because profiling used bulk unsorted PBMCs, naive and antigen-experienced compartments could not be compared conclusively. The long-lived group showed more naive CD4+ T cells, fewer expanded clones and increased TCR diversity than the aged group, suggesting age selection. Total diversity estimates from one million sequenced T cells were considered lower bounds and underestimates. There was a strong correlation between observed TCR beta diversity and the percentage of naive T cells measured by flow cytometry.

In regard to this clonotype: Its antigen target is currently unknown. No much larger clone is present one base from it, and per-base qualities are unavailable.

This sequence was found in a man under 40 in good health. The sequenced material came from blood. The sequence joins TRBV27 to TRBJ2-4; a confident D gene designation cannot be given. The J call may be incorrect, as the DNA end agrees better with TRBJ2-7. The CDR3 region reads CASSVSSQSYEQYF. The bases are TGTGCCAGCAGTGTGTCTAGTCAGTCCTACGAGCAGTACTTC.